This note documents a single T cell receptor beta chain sequence. The antigen remains undetermined. The germline V and J ends were trimmed by 3 bases and 4 bases, with 11 bases remaining between them. From germline, CDR1 is SGHKS and CDR2 YYEKEE (reference sequence). This CDR3 comprises 13 residues. This sample was included in a study of blood T cells in healthy people across ages. Russia was home to the donors, healthy Caucasian individuals aged roughly 6 to 90. For the second PCR, which ran for about 7 to 11 cycles, a sample-barcoded 5' primer and a J-beta primer mix were used. TCRdb called the 5' RACE reads again in MiXCR, with one record for every CDR3 protein. The sample has hundreds of thousands of distinct CDR3 sequences; around 45% are singletons. General study points: Naive and antigen-experienced cells could not be conclusively compared, given unsorted PBMCs.

Sample: blood. The J gene is TRBJ2-7, the V gene TRBV5-5; D unresolved. This clonotype was obtained from a woman aged 60 to 75 in good health. CDR3 nucleotides: TGTGCCAGCAGCTCTAGGTGGGGATACGAGCAGTACTTC. Protein product: CASSSRWGYEQYF.